This T cell receptor (beta chain) comes out of a study of cytomegalovirus exposure and HLA in healthy donors. Separate from the approximately 600-subject first cohort was the approximately 130-subject validation cohort, to which the donors belonged. The count of this clone is one. Its antigen remains unknown. TCRdb keeps only in-frame clones here, not all; method: immunoSEQ multiplex PCR. The sample holds about 98,000 clones, roughly nine tenths seen once. The V and J ends lost 8 bases and 0 bases respectively, with 17 bases between them. The CDR3 spans 15 residues. Study-level results: In vitro data verified a few CMV-associated chains as specific for CMV antigens. Among TCR sequences, most were rare, though some public TCRs appeared in many donors. In a later analysis, first-cohort TCR clusters were found to tend to co-occur in the 95 to 150 validation repertoires.

The rearrangement uses TRBV23-1 and TRBJ2-7, with D possibly being TRBD2 (6 bases). TRBV23-1 is an ORF, with its function uncertain. The specimen was PBMCs. The receptor was derived from a young man in good health and CMV-seropositive. This chain's CDR3 is CASPEGPGLSYEQYF. CDR3 DNA: TGCGCCAGCCCAGAGGGTCCGGGACTCTCCTACGAGCAGTACTTC.